This T cell receptor beta chain was identified in a study of T cell repertoires in cytomegalovirus infection (dated by TCRdb to about 2019). Regarding the study in general: The HLA type of each donor mattered for the analysis, because public TCR beta signatures pointed to carriage of CMV infection along with the matching HLA type.

The full study reports these points: In the ex vivo response, HLA-C-restricted CMV-specific TCR beta clonotypes were dominant, and in two of eight donors the single most frequent clonotype came from this HLA-C-restricted group. Carriers of CMV infection plus the relevant HLA type were discriminated by the cumulative frequency of public TCR beta family members in the study cohort and in an independent approximately 400-donor cohort.

This clonotype showed up many times. Its antigen is not yet known. There are no base qualities to consult, and no much larger clone falls within one base. The listed sequencing device is Illumina HiSeq 1500. Using fastp at Q25 and MiXCR, TCRdb reprocessed the public reads and kept productive beta chains. Rows with a matching CDR3 protein are joined into one entry that keeps the most common DNA and genes. The sample contains approximately 240,000 distinct CDR3 sequences, over 9% of them found a single time. Clones ranked in the top ten supply approximately 1.6% of the sample. The TCR was taken from a human donor in good health (CMV status not recorded). Some clones in this sample may be carry-over from other donors' samples. What was sequenced was PBMCs.

The CDR3 reads CASSIHRGRLIVQPQHF. The base sequence is TGTGCCAGTAGTATACACAGGGGGCGCCTAATAGTTCAGCCCCAGCATTTT. Here the chain combines TRBV19 and TRBJ1-5; TRBD1 aligns with 9 central bases. Clipping removes 2 bases from V and 6 bases from J, with 11 as the unmatched junction base count. The CDR3 runs 17 residues from the cysteine to the phenylalanine. Only CDR3 DNA remains: 51 bases, in frame from the first base. CDR1 and CDR2 are read off the germline V gene (reference sequence) as LNHDA and SQIVND.